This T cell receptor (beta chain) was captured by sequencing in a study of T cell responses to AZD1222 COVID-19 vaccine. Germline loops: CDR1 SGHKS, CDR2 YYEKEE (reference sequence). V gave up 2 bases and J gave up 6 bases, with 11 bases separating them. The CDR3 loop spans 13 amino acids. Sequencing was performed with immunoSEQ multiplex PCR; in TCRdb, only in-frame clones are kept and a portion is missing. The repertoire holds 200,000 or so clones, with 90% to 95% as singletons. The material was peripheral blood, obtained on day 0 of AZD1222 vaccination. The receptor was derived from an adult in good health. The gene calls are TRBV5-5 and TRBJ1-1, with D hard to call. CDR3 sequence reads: CASSLGSRPEAFF. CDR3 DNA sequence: TGTGCCAGCAGCTTAGGGTCCAGACCTGAAGCTTTCTTT.